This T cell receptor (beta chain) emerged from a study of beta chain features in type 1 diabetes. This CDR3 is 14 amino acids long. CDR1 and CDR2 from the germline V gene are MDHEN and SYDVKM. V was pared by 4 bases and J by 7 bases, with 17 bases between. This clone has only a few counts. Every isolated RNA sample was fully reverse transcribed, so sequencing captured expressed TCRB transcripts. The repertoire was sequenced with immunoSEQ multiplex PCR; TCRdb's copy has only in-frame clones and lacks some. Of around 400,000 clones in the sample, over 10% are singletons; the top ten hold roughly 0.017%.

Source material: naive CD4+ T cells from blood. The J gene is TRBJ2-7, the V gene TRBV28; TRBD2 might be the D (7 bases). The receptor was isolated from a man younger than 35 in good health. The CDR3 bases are TGTGCCAGCAGTTCGTTCGGGGGGCGAAGTGAGCAGTACTTC. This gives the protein CASSSFGGRSEQYF.